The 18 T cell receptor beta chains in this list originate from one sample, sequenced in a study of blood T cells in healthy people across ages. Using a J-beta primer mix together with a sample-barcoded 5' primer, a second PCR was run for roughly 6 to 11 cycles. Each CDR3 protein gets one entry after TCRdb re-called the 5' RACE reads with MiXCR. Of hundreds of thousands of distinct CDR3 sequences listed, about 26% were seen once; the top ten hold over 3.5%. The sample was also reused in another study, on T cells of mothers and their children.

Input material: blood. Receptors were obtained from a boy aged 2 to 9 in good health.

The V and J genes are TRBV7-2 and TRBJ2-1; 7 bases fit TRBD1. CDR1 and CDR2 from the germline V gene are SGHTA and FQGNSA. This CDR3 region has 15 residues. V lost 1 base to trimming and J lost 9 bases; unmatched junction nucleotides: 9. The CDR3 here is CASSLVPLGGVEQFF. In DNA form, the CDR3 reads TGTGCCAGCAGCTTAGTCCCCCTAGGGGGCGTTGAGCAGTTCTTC.

The CDR3 reads CASSLAGTGVHNEKLFF. For the CDR3, the DNA is TGCGCCAGCAGCTTGGCCGGGACAGGGGTTCATAATGAAAAACTGTTTTTT. The rearrangement joins TRBV5-1 to TRBJ1-4, with 10 bases lining up with TRBD1. CDR1 and CDR2 from the germline V gene are SGHRS and YFSETQ. This CDR3 comprises 17 residues. The V gene end was trimmed by 0 bases and the J gene end by 4 bases; junction bases not matched to a gene: 6.

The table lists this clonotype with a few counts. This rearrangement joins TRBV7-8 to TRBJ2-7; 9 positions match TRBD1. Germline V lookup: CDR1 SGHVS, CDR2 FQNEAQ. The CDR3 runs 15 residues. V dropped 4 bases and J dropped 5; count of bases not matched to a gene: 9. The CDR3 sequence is CASSSRSTGGNEQYF. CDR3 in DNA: TGTGCCAGCAGCTCGAGGTCGACAGGGGGGAACGAGCAGTACTTC.

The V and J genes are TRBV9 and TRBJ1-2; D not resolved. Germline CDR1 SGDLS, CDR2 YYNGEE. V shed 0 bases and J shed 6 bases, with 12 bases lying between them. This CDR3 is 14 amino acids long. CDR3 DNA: TGTGCCAGCAGCGTAGATGTGAGGGCGGATGGCTACACCTTC. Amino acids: CASSVDVRADGYTF.

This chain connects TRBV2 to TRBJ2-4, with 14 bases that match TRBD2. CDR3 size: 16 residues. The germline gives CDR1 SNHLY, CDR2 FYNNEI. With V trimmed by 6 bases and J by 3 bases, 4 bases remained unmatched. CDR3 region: CASREGLAGVKNIQYF. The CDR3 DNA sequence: TGTGCCAGCAGGGAGGGACTAGCGGGGGTCAAAAACATTCAGTACTTC.

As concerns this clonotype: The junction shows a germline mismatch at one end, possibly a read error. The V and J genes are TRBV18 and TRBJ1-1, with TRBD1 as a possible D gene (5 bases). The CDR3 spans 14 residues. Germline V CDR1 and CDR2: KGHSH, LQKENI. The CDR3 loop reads CASSPPPGPYEAFF. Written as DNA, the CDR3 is TGCGCCAGCTCACCACCTCCGGGACCCTATGAAGCTTTCTTT. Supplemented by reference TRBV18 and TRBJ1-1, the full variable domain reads NAGVMQNPRHLVRRRGQEARLRCSPMKGHSHVYWYRQLPEEGLKFMVYLQKENIIDESGMPKERFSAEFPKEGPSILRIQQVVRGDSAAYFCASSPPPGPYEAFFGQGTRLTVV.

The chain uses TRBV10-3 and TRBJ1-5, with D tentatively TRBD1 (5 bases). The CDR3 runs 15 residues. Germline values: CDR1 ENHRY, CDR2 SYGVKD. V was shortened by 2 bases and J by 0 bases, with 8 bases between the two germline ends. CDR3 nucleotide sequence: TGTGCCATCAGTGAGACAGGTAATAGCAATCAGCCCCAGCATTTT. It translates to CAISETGNSNQPQHF.

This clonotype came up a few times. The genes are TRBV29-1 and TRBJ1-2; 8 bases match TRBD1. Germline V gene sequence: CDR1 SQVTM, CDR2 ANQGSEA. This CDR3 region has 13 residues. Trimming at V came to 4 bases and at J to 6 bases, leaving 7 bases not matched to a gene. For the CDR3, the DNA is TGCAGCGTTGGGACAGGGAGGGGGAATGGCTACACCTTC. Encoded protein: CSVGTGRGNGYTF.

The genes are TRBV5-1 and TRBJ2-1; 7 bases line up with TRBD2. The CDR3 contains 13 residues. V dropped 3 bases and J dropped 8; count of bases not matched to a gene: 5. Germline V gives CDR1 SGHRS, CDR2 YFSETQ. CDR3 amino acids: CASSSSGKDEQFF. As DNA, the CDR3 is TGCGCCAGCAGCTCAAGCGGGAAGGATGAGCAGTTCTTC.

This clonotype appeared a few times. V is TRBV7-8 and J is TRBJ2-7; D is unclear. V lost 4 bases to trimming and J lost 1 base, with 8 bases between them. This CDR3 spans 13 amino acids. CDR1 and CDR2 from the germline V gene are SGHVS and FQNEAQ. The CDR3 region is CASSSAWSYEQYF. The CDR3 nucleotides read TGTGCCAGCAGCTCCGCATGGTCCTACGAGCAGTACTTC.

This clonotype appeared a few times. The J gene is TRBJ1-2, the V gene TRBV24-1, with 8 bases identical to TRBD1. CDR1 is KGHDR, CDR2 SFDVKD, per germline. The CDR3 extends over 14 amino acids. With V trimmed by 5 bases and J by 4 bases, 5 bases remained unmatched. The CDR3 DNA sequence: TGTGCCACCAGTGGTCGGGACAGGACCTATGGCTACACCTTC. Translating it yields CATSGRDRTYGYTF.

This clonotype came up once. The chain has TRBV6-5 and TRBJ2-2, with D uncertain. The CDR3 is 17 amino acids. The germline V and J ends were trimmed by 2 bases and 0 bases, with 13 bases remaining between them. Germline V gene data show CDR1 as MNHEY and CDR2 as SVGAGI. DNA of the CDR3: TGTGCCAGCAGTTACCTTTTCGGCTACGCGAACACCGGGGAGCTGTTTTTT. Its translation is CASSYLFGYANTGELFF.

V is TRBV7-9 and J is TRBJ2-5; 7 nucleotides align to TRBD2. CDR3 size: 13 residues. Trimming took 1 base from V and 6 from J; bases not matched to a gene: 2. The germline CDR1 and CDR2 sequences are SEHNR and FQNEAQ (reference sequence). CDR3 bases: TGTGCCAGCAGCTTAGAGGGAGGGCAGACCCAGTACTTC. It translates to CASSLEGGQTQYF.

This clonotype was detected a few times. The CDR3 spells CASSLVQGVGETQYF. CDR3 DNA: TGTGCCAGCAGTTTAGTACAAGGGGTTGGAGAGACCCAGTACTTC. The chain links TRBV12-3 or TRBV12-4 to TRBJ2-5; tentative D call: TRBD1 (5 bases). V was trimmed by 1 base and J by 4 bases, leaving 13 bases between them. The CDR3 loop spans 15 amino acids.

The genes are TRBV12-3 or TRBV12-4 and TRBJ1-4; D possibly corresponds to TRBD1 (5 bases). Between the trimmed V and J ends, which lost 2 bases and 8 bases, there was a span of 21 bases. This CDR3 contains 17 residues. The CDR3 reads CASSLRRGAARWEKLFF. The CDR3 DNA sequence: TGTGCCAGCAGTTTAAGGCGCGGGGCCGCCCGGTGGGAAAAACTGTTTTTT.

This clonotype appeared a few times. The CDR3 DNA reads as TGTGCCAGCAGCGTAGGGGGTCTAGTCCGGGAGACCCAGTACTTC. Translation: CASSVGGLVRETQYF. This rearrangement joins TRBV9 to TRBJ2-5; D not certain. The CDR3 runs 15 residues. V was trimmed by 0 bases and J by 5 bases, leaving 14 bases between them. Germline V lookup: CDR1 SGDLS, CDR2 YYNGEE.

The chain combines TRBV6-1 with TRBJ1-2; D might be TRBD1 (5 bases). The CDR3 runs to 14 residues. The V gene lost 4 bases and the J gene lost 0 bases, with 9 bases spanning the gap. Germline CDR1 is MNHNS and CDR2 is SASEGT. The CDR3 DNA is TGTGCCAGCAGTGCGAGGGGTTCTAACTATGGCTACACCTTC. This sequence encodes CASSARGSNYGYTF.

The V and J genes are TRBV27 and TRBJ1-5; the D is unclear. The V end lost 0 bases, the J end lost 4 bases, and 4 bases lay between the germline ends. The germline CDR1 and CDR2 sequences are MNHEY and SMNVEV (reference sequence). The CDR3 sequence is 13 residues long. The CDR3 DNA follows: TGTGCCAGCAGTTTATCCGTTAATCAGCCCCAGCATTTT. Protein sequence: CASSLSVNQPQHF.